The rows below give T cell receptor beta chains drawn from one sample of a study of control samples from healthy donors and cancer patients. Data came from immunoSEQ multiplex PCR; TCRdb stores just in-frame clones and leaves some out. This table holds roughly 150,000 clones, 92% found once. Source material: blood. Source of these receptors: a woman aged 30 to 39 in good health. Both conserved end residues are part of each CDR3. A clone size is listed for some rows: how often the clone was seen (once, few, many), or a class if it is expanded.

J | V | size | CDR3
TRBJ1-6 | TRBV3-1/TRBV3-2 | NA | CASSQDLVGSSSYNSPLHF
TRBJ2-7 | TRBV10-2 | NA | CASSGQGSVYEQYF
TRBJ2-1 | TRBV19 | NA | CASSIGSELPINEQFF
TRBJ2-2 | TRBV5-1 | NA | CASSLERTGELFF
TRBJ2-1 | TRBV11-2 | NA | CASSLVSGSPLYNEQFF
TRBJ1-5 | TRBV7-2 | NA | CASSQGEGVYQPQHF
TRBJ1-3 | TRBV10-1 | NA | CASKSNSGDTIYF
TRBJ2-2 | TRBV29-1 | once | CSAGRGDTGELFF
TRBJ2-1 | TRBV27 | NA | CATADPLGNEQFF
TRBJ2-7 | TRBV11-2 | NA | CASSLTGDRGPKQYF
TRBJ1-1 | TRBV3-1/TRBV3-2 | NA | CASSQDRAAFF
TRBJ2-1 | TRBV12-3/TRBV12-4 | NA | CASSSSRLDEQFF
TRBJ2-1 | TRBV5-1 | NA | CASSGSGIYNEQFF
TRBJ2-1 | TRBV15 | NA | CATSRGRSYNEQFF
TRBJ1-1 | TRBV5-4 | NA | CASSLPGGANTEAFF
TRBJ2-2 | TRBV4-2 | NA | CASSPGLAGVNGELFF
TRBJ2-2 | TRBV4-1 | NA | CASSQAFLEGEDTGELFF